The present T cell receptor beta chain was sequenced within a study of cytomegalovirus exposure and HLA in healthy donors. Study-level information: Among several hundred genotyped donors, 80% to 90% fell in the Caucasian-associated ancestry cluster. Whole-study results and caveats: A later analysis associated around 17,000 TCR beta sequences with HLA alleles at a 0.05 false discovery rate. Analyzed later, association rates of TCRs varied across HLA loci, with DRB1 most and HLA-C fewest.

Germline trimming cut 0 bases from V and 6 bases from J; bases unmatched to any gene: 6. This CDR3 spans 15 amino acids. The germline gives CDR1 SGDLS, CDR2 YYNGEE. Points on this clone: Its antigen is still unknown.

PCR employed 60 Vbeta and 13 Jbeta primers. As originally analysed: There were about 80 million unique TCR beta chains by a later count, and some 12 million of them were shared. Profiled with immunoSEQ multiplex PCR; TCRdb holds only in-frame clones, not every one. V, J and clone size were drawn from that table, and D and trimming were deduced from the DNA. This table holds 200,000 to 300,000 clones, 75% to 85% found once. This TCR derives from a woman aged 55-69 years in good health and CMV-seropositive. The V and J genes are TRBV9 and TRBJ2-1, with 7 nucleotides matching TRBD2. The sequenced sample consisted of PBMCs. The CDR3 region is CASSVGASGANEQFF. DNA of the CDR3: TGTGCCAGCAGCGTAGGGGCTAGCGGAGCCAATGAGCAGTTCTTC. Drawing the rest from reference TRBV9 and TRBJ2-1, the complete variable domain is DSGVTQTPKHLITATGQRVTLRCSPRSGDLSVYWYQQSLDQGLQFLIQYYNGEERAKGNILERFSAQQFPDLHSELNLSSLELGDSALYFCASSVGASGANEQFFGPGTRLTVL.